Each of the 27 T cell receptor beta chains below was sequenced from the same sample in a study of graft-versus-host responses after intestinal transplantation. The data were produced by immunoSEQ multiplex PCR, yet TCRdb's version contains in-frame clones alone and is incomplete. The repertoire includes roughly 53,000 clones, about 90% of them detected once, and 5% to 6.5% sits in the top ten. The sample consisted of PBMCs, taken roughly 660 days after intestinal transplant. Receptor source: a human patient who received an intestinal transplant, so some T cells may come from the graft donor.

The chain is built from TRBV7-7 and TRBJ2-5; 8 nucleotides agree with TRBD1. The CDR3 has 15 amino acids. The junction had 7 bases not matched to a gene; V was cut back by 2 bases and J by 5 bases. CDR1 and CDR2 (germline): SSHAT, FNYEAQ (reference sequence). CDR3 residues: CASSLIRGPTETQYF. CDR3 coding DNA: TGTGCCAGCAGCTTAATCAGGGGGCCGACGGAGACCCAGTACTTC.

The chain joins TRBV18 to TRBJ1-3, with a possible D match to TRBD1 (5 bases). This CDR3 contains 13 residues. The germline gives CDR1 KGHSH, CDR2 LQKENI. The germline V and J ends were trimmed by 3 bases and 4 bases, with 7 bases remaining between them. The CDR3 is CASSPGTGNTIYF. DNA for the CDR3: TGTGCCAGCTCACCGGGGACCGGAAACACCATATATTTT.

This clone has a single count. The genes are TRBV5-5 and TRBJ2-2; TRBD1 matches 7 bases. CDR1 SGHKS and CDR2 YYEKEE come from the germline V gene (reference sequence). The J segment lost 3 bases and the V segment lost 3 bases, leaving 14 bases of the junction unmatched. The CDR3 spans 18 residues. The CDR3 here is CASSYQVGDSRYTGELFF. The CDR3 DNA follows: TGTGCCAGCAGCTACCAAGTTGGGGACAGCAGATACACCGGGGAGCTGTTTTTT.

The chain recombines TRBV4-1 with TRBJ2-7; perhaps D is TRBD1 or TRBD2 (6 bases each). Germline loops: CDR1 MGHRA, CDR2 YSYEKL. CDR3 length: 17 residues. Trimming took off 1 base at V and 4 bases at J, with 20 bases between the two ends. The CDR3 coding sequence is TGCGCCAGCAGCCAAGGAGGGGGGCCTCCATGGGATTACGAGCAGTACTTC. As protein: CASSQGGGPPWDYEQYF.

This sequence joins TRBV10-2 and TRBJ1-1, with D unresolved. Trimming pared 6 bases from V and 0 bases from J, leaving 8 bases between. CDR3 size: 13 residues. The germline gives CDR1 WSHSY, CDR2 SAAADI. The CDR3 spells CASSLTVNTEAFF. The CDR3 DNA follows: TGCGCCAGCAGCCTAACAGTGAACACTGAAGCTTTCTTT.

The chain has TRBV9 and TRBJ1-1; TRBD1 matches at 7 bases. The CDR3 is made up of 19 amino acids. Per the germline V gene, CDR1 is SGDLS and CDR2 is YYNGEE. J lost 1 base, V lost 4 bases, and 19 bases had no gene match. Here the CDR3 DNA reads TGTGCCAGCAGCCATAGGGGGCCAGGGGCATGGGAGGAGAACACTGAAGCTTTCTTT. Translation: CASSHRGPGAWEENTEAFF.

V gene TRBV2 combines with J gene TRBJ2-5; 14 nucleotides match TRBD2. V gave up 9 bases and J gave up 1 base; unmatched junction bases: 1. The germline V gene encodes CDR1 SNHLY and CDR2 FYNNEI. The CDR3 is 14 amino acids. The chain's CDR3 is CARGTSGGQETQYF. Here the CDR3 DNA reads TGTGCCAGGGGGACTAGCGGGGGCCAAGAGACCCAGTACTTC.

The V gene is TRBV6-5, the J gene TRBJ1-2; 7 positions agree with TRBD1. The CDR3 covers 14 residues. The germline gives CDR1 MNHEY, CDR2 SVGAGI. Germline trimming cut 2 bases from V and 7 bases from J; bases unmatched to any gene: 7. The CDR3 loop is CASSYQGGKGGYTF. The CDR3 coding sequence is TGTGCCAGCAGTTACCAGGGGGGCAAGGGTGGCTACACCTTC.

The rearrangement uses TRBV13 and TRBJ1-6, with D maybe TRBD1 (5 bases). The germline gives CDR1 PRHDT, CDR2 FYEKMQ (reference sequence). The CDR3 loop spans 16 amino acids. V lost 5 bases to trimming and J lost 13 bases, with 24 bases between them. The CDR3 sequence: CASSQFRLDSERPLHF. As DNA, the CDR3 is TGTGCCAGCAGCCAGTTTAGACTAGACAGCGAAAGGCCCCTCCACTTT. The full variable domain, rest sourced from reference TRBV13 and TRBJ1-6, is AAGVIQSPRHLIKEKRETATLKCYPIPRHDTVYWYQQGPGQDPQFLISFYEKMQSDKGSIPDRFSAQQFSDYHSELNMSSLELGDSALYFCASSQFRLDSERPLHFGNGTRLTVT.

This chain joins TRBV30 and TRBJ2-3; D is undetermined. The CDR3 has 11 amino acids. The V end lost 0 bases, the J end lost 5 bases, and 3 bases lay between the germline ends. Germline CDR1 reads GTSNPN; CDR2 reads SVGIG (reference sequence). The CDR3 loop is CAWSVGDTQYF. The CDR3 nucleotides are TGTGCCTGGAGTGTAGGAGATACGCAGTATTTT.

J is TRBJ2-4 and V is TRBV28; 8 nucleotides align to TRBD2. The CDR3 is made up of 11 amino acids. Unmatched junction bases numbered 6, after V lost 5 bases and J lost 15 bases. CDR1 is MDHEN, CDR2 SYDVKM, per germline. The CDR3 protein is CASSRSGGLYF. In nucleotides, the CDR3 is TGTGCCAGCAGTCGTTCGGGGGGGTTGTACTTC.

The chain links TRBV6-5 to TRBJ2-5; the match to TRBD2 covers 8 bases. This CDR3 region has 10 residues. Germline assignment: CDR1 MNHEY and CDR2 SVGAGI. V lost 6 bases to trimming and J lost 12 bases; unmatched junction nucleotides: 3. The CDR3 reads CASSTGGEYF. CDR3 nucleotide sequence: TGTGCCAGCAGCACGGGGGGGGAGTACTTC.

J is TRBJ2-5 and V is TRBV11-2, with a tentative D call TRBD2 (6 bases). CDR3 size: 16 residues. The V and J ends lost 5 bases and 2 bases respectively, with 18 bases between them. Germline V gene data show CDR1 as SGHAT and CDR2 as FQNNGV. CDR3 sequence: CASSPFGLQKQETQYF. The CDR3 DNA reads as TGTGCCAGCAGCCCTTTTGGACTACAGAAACAAGAGACCCAGTACTTC.

This sequence joins TRBV5-1 and TRBJ2-4, with D perhaps TRBD1 (5 bases). Trimming stripped 4 bases from V and 0 bases from J, with 11 bases between. The CDR3 is 15 residues long. In germline, CDR1 is SGHRS, CDR2 YFSETQ. The CDR3 DNA reads TGCGCCAGCAGCCTGACAGAGCTAGCCAAAAACATTCAGTACTTC. Its translation is CASSLTELAKNIQYF. The full variable domain, in which reference TRBV5-1 and TRBJ2-4 provide the parts outside the CDR3, is KAGVTQTPRYLIKTRGQQVTLSCSPISGHRSVSWYQQTPGQGLQFLFEYFSETQRNKGNFPGRFSGRQFSNSRSEMNVSTLELGDSALYLCASSLTELAKNIQYFGAGTRLSVL.

The chain couples TRBV5-4 to TRBJ2-1; 8 bases align to TRBD2. CDR1 is SGHNT, CDR2 YYREEE, per germline (reference sequence). The J segment lost 7 bases and the V segment lost 4 bases, leaving 10 bases of the junction unmatched. The CDR3 has 15 residues. CDR3 sequence (DNA): TGTGCCAGCAGCGGATACGGGGGGGCCGGGAATGAGCAGTTCTTC. Its protein is CASSGYGGAGNEQFF. The full variable domain, its missing parts supplied by reference TRBV5-4 and TRBJ2-1, is ETGVTQSPTHLIKTRGQQVTLRCSSQSGHNTVSWYQQALGQGPQFIFQYYREEENGRGNFPPRFSGLQFPNYSSELNVNALELDDSALYLCASSGYGGAGNEQFFGPGTRLTVL.

V and J are TRBV30 and TRBJ2-7; 9 nucleotides line up with TRBD1. The length of the CDR3 is 15 residues. V lost 4 bases to trimming and J lost 3 bases; unmatched junction nucleotides: 10. Germline assignment: CDR1 GTSNPN and CDR2 SVGIG (reference sequence). The CDR3 reads CAWTSIETGGYEQYF. The CDR3 DNA reads TGTGCCTGGACCTCTATTGAGACAGGGGGCTACGAGCAGTACTTC.

The rearrangement links TRBV5-4 to TRBJ2-5, with TRBD1 matching over 8 bases. The CDR3 sequence is 17 residues long. Germline loops: CDR1 SGHNT, CDR2 YYREEE (reference sequence). The ends lost 1 base at V and 0 bases at J; junction bases unmatched: 8. This CDR3 reads CASSLMHQGAHQETQYF. The CDR3 DNA reads TGTGCCAGCAGCTTGATGCATCAGGGGGCGCACCAAGAGACCCAGTACTTC.

CDR3 in amino acids: CASSVYSSEQFF. The CDR3 nucleotides are TGTGCCAGCAGCGTTTACAGCAGTGAGCAGTTCTTC. This chain connects TRBV9 to TRBJ2-1; D not resolved. V was cut by 2 bases and J by 9 bases, with 9 bases left in between. CDR1 is SGDLS and CDR2 is YYNGEE in the germline V gene. CDR3 length equals 12 residues.

The count of this clone is one. The V call is TRBV12-5, the J call TRBJ1-4, with D perhaps TRBD1 (6 bases). This CDR3 spans 15 amino acids. Germline values: CDR1 LGHNT, CDR2 FRNRAP. V lost 3 bases, J lost 10 bases, and 18 bases lay in between. CDR3 DNA: TGTGCTAGTGGTTTAGGAGGGGGAGCGGCGGGAAAACTGTTTTTT. Its translation: CASGLGGGAAGKLFF.

The chain employs TRBV4-1 and TRBJ2-7, with 9 bases fitting TRBD1. Germline assignment: CDR1 MGHRA and CDR2 YSYEKL. The CDR3 sequence is 18 residues long. After removal of 1 base from V and 7 bases from J, the junction contained 17 bases not matched to a gene. DNA for the CDR3: TGCGCCAGCAGCCAAGTTCAGGACCACAGGGGGCTAACGGGTGAGCAGTACTTC. Its protein product is CASSQVQDHRGLTGEQYF.

This clone was seen a few times. This chain connects TRBV5-4 to TRBJ2-3; 8 bases map to TRBD2. V gave up 4 bases and J gave up 0 bases; unmatched junction bases: 1. The V gene's germline CDR1 is SGHNT and CDR2 YYREEE (reference sequence). This CDR3 contains 14 residues. CDR3 residues: CASSQRGSTDTQYF. The DNA for the CDR3 is TGTGCCAGCAGCCAGCGGGGGAGCACAGATACGCAGTATTTT.

About this clone: One end of the junction is discordant with germline, which a read error may explain. The V gene is TRBV15, the J gene TRBJ2-3; no definite D call. From germline, CDR1 is LNHNV and CDR2 YYDKDF (reference sequence). The CDR3 extends over 12 amino acids. The CDR3 is CATSRDNQPPDF. In DNA form, the CDR3 reads TGTGCCACCAGCAGAGACAACCAGCCCCCTGATTTT.

This sequence joins TRBV18 and TRBJ1-2; unclear D gene. Germline V gene data show CDR1 as KGHSH and CDR2 as LQKENI. The V and J ends lost 2 bases and 8 bases respectively, with 15 bases between them. CDR3 length: 14 residues. The CDR3 reads CASSPNSANLGYTF. Here the CDR3 DNA reads TGTGCCAGCTCACCAAACTCGGCAAATCTGGGCTACACCTTC.

The chain carries TRBV10-3 and TRBJ2-2; unclear D gene. Germline V lookup: CDR1 ENHRY, CDR2 SYGVKD. This CDR3 is built from 13 residues. Trimming took off 0 bases at V and 6 bases at J, with 5 bases between the two ends. The CDR3: CAISESTAGELFF. The DNA for the CDR3 is TGTGCCATCAGTGAGTCGACGGCCGGGGAGCTGTTTTTT.

This sequence joins TRBV5-4 and TRBJ1-2; tentative D call: TRBD1 (6 bases). The germline V and J ends were trimmed by 3 bases and 6 bases, with 15 bases remaining between them. This CDR3 is built from 14 residues. Germline V gene sequence: CDR1 SGHNT, CDR2 YYREEE (reference sequence). The CDR3 region has the DNA TGTGCCAGCAGCTCGGGGGGCCAGTTGGATGGCTACACCTTC. The encoded protein is CASSSGGQLDGYTF.

The V call is TRBV18, the J call TRBJ1-3; 12 bases agree with TRBD1. V shed 5 bases and J 1 base; nucleotides not matched to a gene: 12. The CDR3 is made up of 19 amino acids. CDR1 and CDR2 (germline): KGHSH, LQKENI. The chain's CDR3 is CASSLAGTGGRWSGNTIYF. The CDR3 nucleotides are TGTGCCAGCTCATTAGCCGGGACAGGGGGCCGGTGGTCTGGAAACACCATATATTTT.

The rearrangement links TRBV5-1 to TRBJ1-3; 7 bases map to TRBD1. Germline V gives CDR1 SGHRS, CDR2 YFSETQ. The CDR3 is 16 amino acids. V lost 0 bases and J lost 2; bases outside the gene matches: 5. The CDR3 is CASSLGDRAAGNTIYF. CDR3 in DNA: TGCGCCAGCAGCTTGGGTGACAGGGCGGCTGGAAACACCATATATTTT.